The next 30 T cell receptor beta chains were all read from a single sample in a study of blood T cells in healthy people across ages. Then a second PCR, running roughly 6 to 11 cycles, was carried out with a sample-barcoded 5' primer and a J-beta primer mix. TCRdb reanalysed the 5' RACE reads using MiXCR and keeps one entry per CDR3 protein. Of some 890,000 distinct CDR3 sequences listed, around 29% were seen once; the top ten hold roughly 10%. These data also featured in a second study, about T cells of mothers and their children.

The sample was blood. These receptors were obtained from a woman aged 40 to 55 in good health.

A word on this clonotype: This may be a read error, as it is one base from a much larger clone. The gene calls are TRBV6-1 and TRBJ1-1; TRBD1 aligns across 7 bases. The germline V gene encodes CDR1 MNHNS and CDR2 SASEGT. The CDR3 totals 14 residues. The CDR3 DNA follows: TGTACCAGCAGCGATAGACAGGGAAAGGCTGAAGCTTTCTTT. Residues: CTSSDRQGKAEAFF.

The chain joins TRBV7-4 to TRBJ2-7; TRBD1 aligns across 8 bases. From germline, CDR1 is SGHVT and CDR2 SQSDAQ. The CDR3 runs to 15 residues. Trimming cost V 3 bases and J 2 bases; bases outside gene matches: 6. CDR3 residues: CASSFTDRVAYEQYF. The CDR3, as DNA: TGTGCCAGCAGCTTTACGGACAGGGTTGCCTACGAGCAGTACTTC.

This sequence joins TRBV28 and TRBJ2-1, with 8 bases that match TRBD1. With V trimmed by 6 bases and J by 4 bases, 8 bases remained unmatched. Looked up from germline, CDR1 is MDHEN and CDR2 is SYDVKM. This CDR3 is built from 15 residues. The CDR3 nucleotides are TGTGCCAGCAGCTACCGGGGACAGGTTTACAATGAGCAGTTCTTC. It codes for CASSYRGQVYNEQFF.

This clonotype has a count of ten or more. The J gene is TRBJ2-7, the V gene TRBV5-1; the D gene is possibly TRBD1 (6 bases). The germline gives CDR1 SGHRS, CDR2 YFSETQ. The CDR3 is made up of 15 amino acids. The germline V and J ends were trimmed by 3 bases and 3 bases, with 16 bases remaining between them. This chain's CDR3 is CASSWTESPNYEQYF. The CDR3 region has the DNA TGCGCCAGCAGCTGGACAGAAAGCCCCAACTACGAGCAGTACTTC.

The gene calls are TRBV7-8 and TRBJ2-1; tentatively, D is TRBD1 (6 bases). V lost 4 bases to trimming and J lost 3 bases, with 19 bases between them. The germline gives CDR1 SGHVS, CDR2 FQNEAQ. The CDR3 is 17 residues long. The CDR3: CASSSLVLDSSYNEQFF. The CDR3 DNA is TGTGCCAGCAGCTCCCTGGTTTTGGACAGCAGCTACAATGAGCAGTTCTTC. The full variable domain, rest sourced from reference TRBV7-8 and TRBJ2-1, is GAGVSQSPRYKVAKRGQDVALRCDPISGHVSLFWYQQALGQGPEFLTYFQNEAQLDKSGLPSDRFFAERPEGSVSTLKIQRTQQEDSAVYLCASSSLVLDSSYNEQFFGPGTRLTVL.

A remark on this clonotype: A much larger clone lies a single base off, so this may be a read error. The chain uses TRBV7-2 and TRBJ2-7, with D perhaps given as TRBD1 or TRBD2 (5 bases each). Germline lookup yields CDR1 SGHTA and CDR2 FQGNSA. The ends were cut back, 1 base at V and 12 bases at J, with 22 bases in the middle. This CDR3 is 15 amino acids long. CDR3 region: CASSLVAGIGETRYF. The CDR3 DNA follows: TGTGCCAGCAGCTTAGTGGCAGGGATAGGGGAGACCCGGTACTTC.

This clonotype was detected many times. The CDR3: CASSSLASTYEQYF. For the CDR3, the DNA is TGTGCCAGCAGCTCGCTAGCCTCAACCTACGAGCAGTACTTC. The V call is TRBV7-9, the J call TRBJ2-7; weak D call: TRBD2 (5 bases). The CDR3 length is 14 residues. Germline V gene lookup returns CDR1 SEHNR and CDR2 FQNEAQ (reference sequence). V was trimmed by 4 bases and J by 2 bases, leaving 12 bases between them. Supplemented by reference TRBV7-9 and TRBJ2-7, the full variable domain reads DTGVSQNPRHKITKRGQNVTFRCDPISEHNRLYWYRQTLGQGPEFLTYFQNEAQLEKSRLLSDRFSAERPKGSFSTLEIQRTEQGDSAMYLCASSSLASTYEQYFGPGTRLTVT.

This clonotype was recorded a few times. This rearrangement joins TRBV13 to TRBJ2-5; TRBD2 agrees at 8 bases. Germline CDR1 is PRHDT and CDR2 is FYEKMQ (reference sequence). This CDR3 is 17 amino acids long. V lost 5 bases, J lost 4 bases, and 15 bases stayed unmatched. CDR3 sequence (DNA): TGTGCCAGCAGCGACCCCGGGACTAGAGGCTCAGGAGAGACCCAGTACTTC. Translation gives CASSDPGTRGSGETQYF. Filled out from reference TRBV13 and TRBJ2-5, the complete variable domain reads AAGVIQSPRHLIKEKRETATLKCYPIPRHDTVYWYQQGPGQDPQFLISFYEKMQSDKGSIPDRFSAQQFSDYHSELNMSSLELGDSALYFCASSDPGTRGSGETQYFGPGTRLLVL.

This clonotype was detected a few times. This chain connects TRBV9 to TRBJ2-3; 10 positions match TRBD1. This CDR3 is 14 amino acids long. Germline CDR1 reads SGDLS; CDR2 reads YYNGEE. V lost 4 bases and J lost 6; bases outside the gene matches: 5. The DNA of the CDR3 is TGTGCCAGCAGCCGAGACAGGGGGCTGGATACGCAGTATTTT. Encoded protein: CASSRDRGLDTQYF.

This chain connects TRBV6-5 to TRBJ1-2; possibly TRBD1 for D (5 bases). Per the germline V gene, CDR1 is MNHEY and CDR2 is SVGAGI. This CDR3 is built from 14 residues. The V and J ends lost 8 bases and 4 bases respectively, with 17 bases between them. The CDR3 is CASGERGGIYGYTF. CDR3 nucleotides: TGTGCCAGCGGGGAACGTGGGGGGATCTATGGCTACACCTTC.

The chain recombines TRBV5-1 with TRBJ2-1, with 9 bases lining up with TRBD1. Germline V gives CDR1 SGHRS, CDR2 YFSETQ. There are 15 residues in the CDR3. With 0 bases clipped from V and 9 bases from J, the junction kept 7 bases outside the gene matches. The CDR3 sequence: CASSLGQGGVSEQFF. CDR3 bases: TGCGCCAGCAGCTTGGGACAGGGGGGAGTTAGTGAGCAGTTCTTC.

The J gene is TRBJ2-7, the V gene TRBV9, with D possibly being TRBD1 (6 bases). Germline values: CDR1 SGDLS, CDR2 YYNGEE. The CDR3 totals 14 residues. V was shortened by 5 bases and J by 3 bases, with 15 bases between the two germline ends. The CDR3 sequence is CASSLGDIFYEQYF. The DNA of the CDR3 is TGTGCCAGCAGTCTGGGGGACATCTTCTACGAGCAGTACTTC.

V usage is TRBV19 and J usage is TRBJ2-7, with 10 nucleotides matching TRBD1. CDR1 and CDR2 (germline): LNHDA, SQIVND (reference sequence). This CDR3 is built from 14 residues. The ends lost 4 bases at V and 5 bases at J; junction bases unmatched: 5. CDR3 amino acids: CASSTGDRGHEQYF. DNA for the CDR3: TGTGCCAGTAGTACTGGGGACAGGGGCCACGAGCAGTACTTC.

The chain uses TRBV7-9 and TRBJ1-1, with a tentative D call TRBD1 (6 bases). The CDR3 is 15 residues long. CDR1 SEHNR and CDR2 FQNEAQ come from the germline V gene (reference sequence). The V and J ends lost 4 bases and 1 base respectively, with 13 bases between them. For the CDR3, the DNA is TGTGCCAGCAGCTATCCGGGACAAACGAACACTGAAGCTTTCTTT. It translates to CASSYPGQTNTEAFF.

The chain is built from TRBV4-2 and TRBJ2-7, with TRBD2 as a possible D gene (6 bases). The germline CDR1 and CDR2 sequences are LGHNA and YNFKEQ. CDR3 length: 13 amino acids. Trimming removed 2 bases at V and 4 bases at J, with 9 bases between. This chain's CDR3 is CASSQTRGYEQYF. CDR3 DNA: TGTGCCAGCAGCCAAACCCGGGGGTACGAGCAGTACTTC.

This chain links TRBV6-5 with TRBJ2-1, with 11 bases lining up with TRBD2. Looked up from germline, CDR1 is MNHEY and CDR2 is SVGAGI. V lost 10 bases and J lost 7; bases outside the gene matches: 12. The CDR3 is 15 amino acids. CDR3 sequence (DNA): TGTGCCACCAAGCCCGGGACTAGCGGTCTTAATGAGCAGTTCTTC. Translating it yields CATKPGTSGLNEQFF.

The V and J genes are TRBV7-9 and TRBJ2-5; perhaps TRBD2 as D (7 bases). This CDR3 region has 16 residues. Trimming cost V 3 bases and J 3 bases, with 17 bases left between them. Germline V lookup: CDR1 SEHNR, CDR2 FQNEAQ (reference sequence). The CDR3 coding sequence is TGTGCCAGCAGCTTGACTGGCGGGGGCCGTAAAGAGACCCAGTACTTC. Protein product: CASSLTGGGRKETQYF.

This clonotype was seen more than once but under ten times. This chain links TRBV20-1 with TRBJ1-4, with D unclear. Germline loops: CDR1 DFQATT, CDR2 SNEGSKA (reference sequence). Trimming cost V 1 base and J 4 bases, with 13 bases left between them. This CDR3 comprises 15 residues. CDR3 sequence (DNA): TGCAGTGCTAGAGCAATAGGAACTTTTAATGAAAAACTGTTTTTT. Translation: CSARAIGTFNEKLFF.

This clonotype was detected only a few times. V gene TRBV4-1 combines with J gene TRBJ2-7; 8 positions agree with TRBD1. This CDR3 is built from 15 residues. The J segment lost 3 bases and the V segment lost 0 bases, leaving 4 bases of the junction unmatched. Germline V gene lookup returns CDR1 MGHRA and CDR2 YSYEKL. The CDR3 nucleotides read TGCGCCAGCAGCCAAGAGCCAGGGGGCTTCTACGAGCAGTACTTC. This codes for CASSQEPGGFYEQYF.

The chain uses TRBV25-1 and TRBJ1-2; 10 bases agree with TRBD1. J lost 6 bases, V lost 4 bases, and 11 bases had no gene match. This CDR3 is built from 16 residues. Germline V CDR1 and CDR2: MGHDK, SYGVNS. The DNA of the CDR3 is TGTGCCAGCAGTGCGACAGGGGGCATCTACTTGGATGGCTACACCTTC. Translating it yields CASSATGGIYLDGYTF.

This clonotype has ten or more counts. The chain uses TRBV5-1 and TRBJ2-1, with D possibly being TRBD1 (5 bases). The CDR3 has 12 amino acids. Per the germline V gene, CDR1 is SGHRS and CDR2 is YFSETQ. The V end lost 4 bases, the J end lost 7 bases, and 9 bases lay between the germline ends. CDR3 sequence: CASSAGKNEQFF. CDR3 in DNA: TGCGCCAGCAGCGCAGGGAAGAATGAGCAGTTCTTC.

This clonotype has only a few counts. Here the CDR3 DNA reads TGTGCCAGCAGCATGGACAGGGGGATTAGCTCCTACAATGAGCAGTTCTTC. As protein: CASSMDRGISSYNEQFF. The V call is TRBV7-9, the J call TRBJ2-1; 10 positions match TRBD1. Germline V gives CDR1 SEHNR, CDR2 FQNEAQ (reference sequence). The J segment lost 0 bases and the V segment lost 5 bases, leaving 7 bases of the junction unmatched. CDR3 size: 17 residues.

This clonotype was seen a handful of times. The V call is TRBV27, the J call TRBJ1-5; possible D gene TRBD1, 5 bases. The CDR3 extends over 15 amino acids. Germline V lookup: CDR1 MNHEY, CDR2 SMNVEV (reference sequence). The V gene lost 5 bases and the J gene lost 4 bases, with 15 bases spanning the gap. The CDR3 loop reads CASSIQGGENQPQHF. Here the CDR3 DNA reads TGTGCCAGCAGTATCCAGGGTGGGGAGAATCAGCCCCAGCATTTT.

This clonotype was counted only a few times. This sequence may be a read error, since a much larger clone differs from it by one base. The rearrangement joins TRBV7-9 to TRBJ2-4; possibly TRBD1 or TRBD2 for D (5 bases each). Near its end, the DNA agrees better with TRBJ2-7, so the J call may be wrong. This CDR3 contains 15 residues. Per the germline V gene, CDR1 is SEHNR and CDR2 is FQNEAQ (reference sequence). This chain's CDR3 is CTSSREGPPPYEQYF. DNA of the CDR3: TGTACCAGCAGCAGAGAGGGACCCCCACCCTACGAGCAGTACTTC.

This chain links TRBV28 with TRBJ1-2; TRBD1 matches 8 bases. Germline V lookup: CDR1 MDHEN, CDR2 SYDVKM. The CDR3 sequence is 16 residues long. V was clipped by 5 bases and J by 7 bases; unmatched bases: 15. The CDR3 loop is CASSPPGGVQGGGYTF. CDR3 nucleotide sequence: TGTGCCAGCAGTCCACCCGGCGGAGTACAGGGGGGTGGCTACACCTTC.

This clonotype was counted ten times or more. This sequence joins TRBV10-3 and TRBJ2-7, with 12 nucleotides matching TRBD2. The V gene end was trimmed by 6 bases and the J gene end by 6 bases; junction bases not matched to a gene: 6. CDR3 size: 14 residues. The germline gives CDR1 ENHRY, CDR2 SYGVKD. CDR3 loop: CAISLTSGGSEQYF. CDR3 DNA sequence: TGTGCCATCAGCCTGACTAGCGGGGGTTCCGAGCAGTACTTC.

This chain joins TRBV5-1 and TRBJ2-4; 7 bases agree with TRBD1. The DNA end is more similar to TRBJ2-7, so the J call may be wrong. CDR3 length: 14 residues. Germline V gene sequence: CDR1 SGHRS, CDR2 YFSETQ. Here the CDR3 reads CASSASGTDYEQYF. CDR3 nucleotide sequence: TGCGCCAGCAGCGCCTCCGGGACAGACTACGAGCAGTACTTC.

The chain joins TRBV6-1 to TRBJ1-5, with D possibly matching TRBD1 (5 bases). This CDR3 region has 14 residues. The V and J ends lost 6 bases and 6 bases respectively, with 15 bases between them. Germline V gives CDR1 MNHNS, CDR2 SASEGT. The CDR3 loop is CASSEWWGGQPQHF. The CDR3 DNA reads TGTGCCAGCAGCGAGTGGTGGGGGGGTCAGCCCCAGCATTTT.

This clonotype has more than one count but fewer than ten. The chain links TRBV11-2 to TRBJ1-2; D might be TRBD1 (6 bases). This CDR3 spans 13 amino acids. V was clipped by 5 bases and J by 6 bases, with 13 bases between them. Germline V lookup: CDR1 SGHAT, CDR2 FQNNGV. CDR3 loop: CASSPRRGNGYTF. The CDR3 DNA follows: TGTGCCAGCAGCCCCCGAAGGGGGAATGGCTACACCTTC.

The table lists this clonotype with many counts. The CDR3 is CSARQQGSNYGYTF. CDR3 coding DNA: TGCAGTGCTAGACAACAGGGTTCTAACTATGGCTACACCTTC. This rearrangement joins TRBV20-1 to TRBJ1-2, with D possibly TRBD1 on 6 matching bases. Trimming took off 2 bases at V and 0 bases at J, with 10 bases between the two ends. The CDR3 is made up of 14 amino acids. From germline, CDR1 is DFQATT and CDR2 SNEGSKA (reference sequence).